The 26 T cell receptor beta chains reported below all come from one sample, sequenced in a study of identical twins. TCRdb processed the 5' RACE reads anew with MiXCR; each CDR3 protein has one entry. Here the sample spans 200,000 or so distinct CDR3 sequences, approximately 8.3% being singletons. These data were also filed under a second study, of yellow fever vaccine responses in identical twins.

Sequenced material: memory (CD45RO+) T cells sorted from blood. These receptors were obtained from a woman aged 18-29 years in good health.

This clonotype was observed a few times. V gene TRBV20-1 combines with J gene TRBJ2-3, with a weak D call TRBD1 (6 bases). CDR1 is DFQATT, CDR2 SNEGSKA, per germline (reference sequence). V was clipped by 3 bases and J by 1 base, with 14 bases between them. The CDR3 is made up of 15 amino acids. CDR3 in DNA: TGCAGTGCTAGGCCCAACAGGGTTGGCACAGATACGCAGTATTTT. Its protein is CSARPNRVGTDTQYF.

This clonotype was seen only a few times. The chain recombines TRBV6-5 with TRBJ1-5, with a possible D match to TRBD1 (5 bases). Germline lookup yields CDR1 MNHEY and CDR2 SVGAGI. The CDR3 length is 15 residues. Trimming stripped 0 bases from V and 3 bases from J, with 9 bases between. As DNA, the CDR3 is TGTGCCAGCAGTTACTCCAAGGGGAACAATCAGCCCCAGCATTTT. Amino acids: CASSYSKGNNQPQHF.

The rearrangement joins TRBV6-1 to TRBJ1-6; the D gene is possibly TRBD1 (5 bases). The ends were cut back, 8 bases at V and 6 bases at J, with 17 bases in the middle. Germline-derived CDR1 and CDR2 are MNHNS and SASEGT. The CDR3 sequence is 15 residues long. The DNA of the CDR3 is TGTGCCAGCCAAGGAGGGGCTCTGGGTAATTCACCCCTCCACTTT. Translating gives CASQGGALGNSPLHF.

V gene TRBV21-1 combines with J gene TRBJ2-7; the table assigns TRBD1, which was not confirmed against the DNA. TRBV21-1 is labeled a pseudogene. There are 12 residues in the CDR3. In DNA form, the CDR3 reads TGTGCCAGCGTTGGGACAGGGGGCGAGCAGTACTTC. Encoded protein: CASVGTGGEQYF.

The V call is TRBV2, the J call TRBJ2-1; TRBD1 agrees at 12 bases. Germline trimming cut 11 bases from V and 0 bases from J; bases unmatched to any gene: 14. This CDR3 comprises 18 residues. In germline, CDR1 is SNHLY, CDR2 FYNNEI. CDR3: CALSSGTGGLLSYNEQFF. The CDR3 DNA reads TGTGCCCTCAGTTCCGGGACAGGGGGCCTCCTCTCCTACAATGAGCAGTTCTTC.

The chain carries TRBV7-2 and TRBJ2-5; D might be TRBD2 (7 bases). The CDR3 is 15 amino acids. The germline gives CDR1 SGHTA, CDR2 FQGNSA. Trimming removed 0 bases from V and 5 bases from J, with 13 bases in between. CDR3 sequence reads: CASSLAKQGGETQYF. The CDR3 DNA is TGTGCCAGCAGCTTAGCGAAACAGGGAGGGGAGACCCAGTACTTC.

This clonotype was detected only a few times. A junction boundary mismatches the germline segment, possibly from a read error. The rearrangement links TRBV7-9 to TRBJ2-7; D may match TRBD1 or TRBD2 (6 bases each). The germline V gene encodes CDR1 SEHNR and CDR2 FQNEAQ (reference sequence). CDR3 length: 14 amino acids. CDR3 sequence: CASSPRSPLGGLDF. CDR3 nucleotides: TGTGCCAGCAGCCCCAGGAGCCCTTTAGGGGGGCTTGACTTC.

This clonotype was seen many times. The rearrangement uses TRBV20-1 and TRBJ2-7; 11 bases map to TRBD2. The CDR3 has 13 residues. The germline CDR1 and CDR2 sequences are DFQATT and SNEGSKA (reference sequence). Germline trimming cut 3 bases from V and 3 bases from J; bases unmatched to any gene: 1. The CDR3 loop reads CSARGLADYEQYF. CDR3 coding DNA: TGCAGTGCTAGGGGACTAGCGGACTACGAGCAGTACTTC.

The V call is TRBV29-1, the J call TRBJ2-5; TRBD1 or TRBD2 may be the D gene (5 bases each). The CDR3 runs 15 residues. The germline gives CDR1 SQVTM, CDR2 ANQGSEA. Deletions cut 3 bases from V and 1 base from J, with 15 bases between. This chain's CDR3 is CSVDGVGVVQETQYF. For the CDR3, the DNA is TGCAGCGTTGATGGGGTGGGGGTTGTCCAAGAGACCCAGTACTTC.

This clonotype appeared a few times. This sequence joins TRBV6-2 or TRBV6-3 and TRBJ2-3; no clear D gene. This CDR3 comprises 15 residues. Per germline, CDR1 MNHEY and CDR2 SVGEGT. The ends were cut back, 1 base at V and 1 base at J, with 9 bases in the middle. The DNA of the CDR3 is TGTGCCAGCAGTTACTGGTCGCTAGGCACAGATACGCAGTATTTT. Its translation is CASSYWSLGTDTQYF.

This clonotype was counted between two and nine times. V gene TRBV5-6 combines with J gene TRBJ2-2; D is undetermined. Germline V lookup: CDR1 SGHDT, CDR2 YYEEEE. This CDR3 spans 12 amino acids. Trimming pared 0 bases from V and 7 bases from J, leaving 4 bases between. Here the CDR3 reads CASSLVGGELFF. The CDR3 DNA reads TGTGCCAGCAGCTTGGTTGGCGGGGAGCTGTTTTTT.

This clonotype was seen ten or more times. The chain joins TRBV12-3 or TRBV12-4 to TRBJ2-4; D gene ambiguous. CDR3 length: 16 amino acids. The V end lost 3 bases, the J end lost 7 bases, and 19 bases lay between the germline ends. The CDR3 protein is CASSLNRASFGNIQYF. The CDR3 DNA sequence: TGTGCCAGCAGTTTGAACAGAGCCTCCTTTGGGAACATTCAGTACTTC.

This clonotype was detected ten times or more. The V gene is TRBV10-3, the J gene TRBJ2-7; 7 bases match TRBD2. V lost 0 bases to trimming and J lost 12 bases; unmatched junction nucleotides: 14. The germline V gene encodes CDR1 ENHRY and CDR2 SYGVKD. CDR3 length: 15 amino acids. This CDR3 is CAISESPGTIPLLYF. As DNA, the CDR3 is TGTGCCATCAGTGAGTCCCCCGGGACTATACCTCTCTTGTACTTC.

This clonotype was observed many times. V and J are TRBV7-2 and TRBJ2-1; TRBD2 might be the D (6 bases). V was trimmed by 3 bases and J by 15 bases, leaving 18 bases between them. Looked up from germline, CDR1 is SGHTA and CDR2 is FQGNSA. This CDR3 is built from 13 residues. CDR3 nucleotide sequence: TGTGCCAGCAGCTTTTACGCAGGGACTGGATCGTTCTTC. Protein product: CASSFYAGTGSFF.

This rearrangement joins TRBV18 to TRBJ2-7; TRBD2 matches at 10 bases. This CDR3 has 15 residues. Germline V gives CDR1 KGHSH, CDR2 LQKENI. After removal of 2 bases from V and 2 bases from J, the junction contained 3 bases not matched to a gene. The CDR3 region is CASSPGTSAAYEQYF. The CDR3 DNA follows: TGTGCCAGCTCACCAGGGACTAGCGCCGCCTACGAGCAGTACTTC.

The table lists this clonotype with a few counts. CDR3 sequence: CASSLLVAGGTDTQYF. CDR3 DNA sequence: TGTGCCAGCAGCCTCTTGGTGGCGGGGGGGACAGATACGCAGTATTTT. The chain joins TRBV3-1 to TRBJ2-3; 9 nucleotides match TRBD2. J lost 3 bases, V lost 4 bases, and 8 bases had no gene match. CDR1 is LGHDT and CDR2 is YNNKEL in the germline V gene (reference sequence). The CDR3 contains 16 residues.

There are many counts of this clonotype. This chain links TRBV3-1 with TRBJ2-7; 10 bases map to TRBD1. V trimming: 4 bases; J trimming: 0 bases; junction bases outside the gene matches: 12. The germline V gene has CDR1 LGHDT and CDR2 YNNKEL (reference sequence). The CDR3 sequence is 18 residues long. The CDR3 region has the DNA TGTGCCAGCAGCCCCCCGAGACAGGGGGCGACGAGCTCCTACGAGCAGTACTTC. Protein product: CASSPPRQGATSSYEQYF.

There are many counts of this clonotype. This chain connects TRBV5-1 to TRBJ2-5; D is possibly TRBD1 (6 bases). Trimming pared 3 bases from V and 5 bases from J, leaving 17 bases between. Germline V lookup: CDR1 SGHRS, CDR2 YFSETQ. There are 15 residues in the CDR3. The CDR3 DNA sequence: TGCGCCAGCAGCTCCTTTGGACAGTCGAGGGAGACCCAGTACTTC. Translation: CASSSFGQSRETQYF.

This clonotype came up a few times. J is TRBJ1-1 and V is TRBV5-4; TRBD1 aligns across 9 bases. The CDR3 is 12 residues long. V was clipped by 4 bases and J by 11 bases; unmatched bases: 6. Germline CDR1 and CDR2: SGHNT and YYREEE (reference sequence). Written as DNA, the CDR3 is TGTGCCAGCAGCCAACAGGGGGCGAATGCTTTCTTT. Encoded protein: CASSQQGANAFF.

The rearrangement joins TRBV18 to TRBJ2-3; no reliable D call. The V and J ends lost 2 bases and 3 bases respectively, with 3 bases between them. The germline V gene encodes CDR1 KGHSH and CDR2 LQKENI. This CDR3 is 12 amino acids long. The CDR3 DNA reads TGTGCCAGCTCACCAATGACAGATACGCAGTATTTT. It encodes CASSPMTDTQYF. Full variable domain (remainder filled in from reference TRBV18 and TRBJ2-3): NAGVMQNPRHLVRRRGQEARLRCSPMKGHSHVYWYRQLPEEGLKFMVYLQKENIIDESGMPKERFSAEFPKEGPSILRIQQVVRGDSAAYFCASSPMTDTQYFGPGTRLTVL.

The sample holds a few counts of this clonotype. The germline gene is not matched at one end of the junction; a read error may be the cause. V usage is TRBV7-7 and J usage is TRBJ2-3; 8 bases are a match to TRBD1. Germline V gene data show CDR1 as SSHAT and CDR2 as FNYEAQ (reference sequence). This CDR3 region has 16 residues. Written as DNA, the CDR3 is TGTGCTAGCAGTAAGGACAGGGCAGTTGGGACAGATACGCAGTATTTT. It is translated as CASSKDRAVGTDTQYF.

This clonotype was seen a few times. V and J are TRBV5-1 and TRBJ1-6, with 10 bases lining up with TRBD1. There are 15 residues in the CDR3. Germline V gene data show CDR1 as SGHRS and CDR2 as YFSETQ. The J segment lost 7 bases and the V segment lost 5 bases, leaving 6 bases of the junction unmatched. CDR3 region: CASRPGTGANSPLHF. Written as DNA, the CDR3 is TGCGCCAGCAGACCCGGGACAGGGGCGAATTCACCCCTCCACTTT.

This chain's CDR3 is CAMGGGTTGELFF. CDR3 nucleotide sequence: TGTGCCATGGGCGGGGGGACAACCGGGGAGCTGTTTTTT. This chain joins TRBV5-6 and TRBJ2-2; TRBD2 matches at 8 bases. The CDR3 loop spans 13 amino acids. V shed 9 bases, J shed 5 bases, and the junction held 6 bases outside the gene matches. Per germline, CDR1 SGHDT and CDR2 YYEEEE.

The rearrangement joins TRBV7-2 to TRBJ1-5; D gene ambiguous. The CDR3 loop spans 13 amino acids. Germline V lookup: CDR1 SGHTA, CDR2 FQGNSA. V was trimmed by 4 bases and J by 2 bases, leaving 6 bases between them. The CDR3 nucleotides are TGTGCCAGCAGCTCTATGGGCAATCAGCCCCAGCATTTT. It yields the protein CASSSMGNQPQHF.

This clonotype was found many times. This sequence joins TRBV7-2 and TRBJ2-5; TRBD2 aligns across 7 bases. The CDR3 consists of 16 residues. J lost 0 bases, V lost 6 bases, and 10 bases had no gene match. The germline gives CDR1 SGHTA, CDR2 FQGNSA. The CDR3 spells CASRPSSGMYQETQYF. The CDR3 DNA sequence: TGTGCCAGCAGACCCTCTAGCGGAATGTACCAAGAGACCCAGTACTTC.

This clonotype was detected a few times. The chain links TRBV2 to TRBJ2-5; 8 bases are shared with TRBD2. The CDR3 is made up of 14 amino acids. With 4 bases clipped from V and 2 bases from J, the junction kept 3 bases outside the gene matches. The V gene's germline CDR1 is SNHLY and CDR2 FYNNEI. CDR3 in DNA: TGTGCCAGCAGTGGGGCGGGGGGACAAGAGACCCAGTACTTC. This codes for CASSGAGGQETQYF.